This T cell receptor beta chain stems from a study of vaccination and CD4 T cells after COVID-19. The treatment: roughly ten-day PBMC culture with coronavirus spike peptide pools or control peptides (ViraFEST assay). Cultured CD4+ T cell DNA underwent sequencing with the Oncomine TCR Beta short-read assay. TCRdb reprocessed the PCR reads via MiXCR and lists one record per CDR3 protein. The repertoire holds fewer than 20,000 distinct CDR3 sequences, with 45% to 60% as singletons. CDR1 is DFQATT, CDR2 SNEGSKA, per germline (reference sequence). The CDR3 has 16 amino acids. The V segment lost 3 bases and the J segment 3 bases; nucleotides outside the gene matches: 9. Concerning this clonotype itself: The antigen is undetermined.

V and J are TRBV20-1 and TRBJ2-2; 8 bases align to TRBD2. The sequence derives from a human donor who had recovered from COVID-19. Sequencing was carried out using CD4+ T cells from blood, cultured in vitro. CDR3: CSASRGGPEDTGELFF. DNA for the CDR3: TGCAGTGCTAGCCGGGGGGGGCCGGAAGACACCGGGGAGCTGTTTTTT.